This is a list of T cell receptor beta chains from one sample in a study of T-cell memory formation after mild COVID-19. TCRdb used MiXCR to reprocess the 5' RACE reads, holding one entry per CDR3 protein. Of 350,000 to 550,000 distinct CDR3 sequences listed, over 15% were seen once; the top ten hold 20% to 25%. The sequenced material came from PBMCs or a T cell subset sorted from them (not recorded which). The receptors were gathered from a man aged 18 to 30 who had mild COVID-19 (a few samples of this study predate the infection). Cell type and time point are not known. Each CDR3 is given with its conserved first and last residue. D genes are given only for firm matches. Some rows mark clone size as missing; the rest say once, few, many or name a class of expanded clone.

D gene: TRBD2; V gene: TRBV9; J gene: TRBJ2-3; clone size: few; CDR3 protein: CASSVIAGTSGDYTDTQYF; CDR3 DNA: TGTGCCAGCAGCGTCATAGCCGGGACTAGCGGGGATTACACAGATACGCAGTATTTT
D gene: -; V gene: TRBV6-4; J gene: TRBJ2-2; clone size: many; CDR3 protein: CASSDSTTGELFF; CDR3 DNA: TGTGCCAGCAGTGACTCGACTACCGGGGAGCTGTTTTTT
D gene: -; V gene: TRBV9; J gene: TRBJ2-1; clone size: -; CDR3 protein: CASSRTASNNEQFF; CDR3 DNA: TGTGCCAGCAGCAGAACCGCATCCAACAATGAGCAGTTCTTC
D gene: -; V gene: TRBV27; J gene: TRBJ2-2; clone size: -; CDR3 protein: CASRPNSPGPAGELFF; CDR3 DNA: TGTGCCAGCAGACCGAATTCCCCGGGGCCCGCCGGGGAGCTGTTTTTT
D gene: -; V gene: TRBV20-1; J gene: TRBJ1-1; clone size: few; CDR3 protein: CSASIMGVNTEAFF; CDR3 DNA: TGCAGTGCTAGCATCATGGGGGTGAACACTGAAGCTTTCTTT
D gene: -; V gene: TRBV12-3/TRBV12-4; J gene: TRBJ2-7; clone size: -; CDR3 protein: CASKLSGPEQYF; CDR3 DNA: TGTGCCAGCAAACTATCAGGGCCCGAGCAGTACTTC
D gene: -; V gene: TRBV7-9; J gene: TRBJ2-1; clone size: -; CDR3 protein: CASSLWVSGFGDNEQFF; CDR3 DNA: TGTGCCAGCAGCTTATGGGTTTCGGGGTTTGGCGACAATGAGCAGTTCTTC
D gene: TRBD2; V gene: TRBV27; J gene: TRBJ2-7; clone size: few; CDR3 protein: CASRRSSGGAYEQYF; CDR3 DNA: TGTGCCAGCAGAAGGTCTAGCGGGGGGGCCTACGAGCAGTACTTC
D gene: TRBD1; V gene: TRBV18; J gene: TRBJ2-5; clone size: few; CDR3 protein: CASSRGTGGLETQYF; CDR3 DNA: TGTGCCAGCTCCCGCGGGACAGGGGGTTTGGAGACCCAGTACTTC
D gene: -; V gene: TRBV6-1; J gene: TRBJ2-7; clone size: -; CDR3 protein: CASSARQGYEQYF; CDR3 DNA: TGTGCCAGCAGCGCCCGGCAGGGCTACGAGCAGTACTTC
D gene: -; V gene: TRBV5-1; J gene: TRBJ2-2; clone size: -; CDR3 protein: CASSEGTEYTGELFF; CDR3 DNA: TGCGCCAGCAGCGAAGGGACGGAATACACCGGGGAGCTGTTTTTT
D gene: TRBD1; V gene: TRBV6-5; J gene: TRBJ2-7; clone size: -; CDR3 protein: CASSYPDRVRSYEQYF; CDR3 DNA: TGTGCCAGCAGTTACCCCGACAGGGTTAGGTCCTACGAGCAGTACTTC
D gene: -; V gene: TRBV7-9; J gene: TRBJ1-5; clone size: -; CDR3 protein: CASSNLQGNQPQHF; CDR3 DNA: TGTGCCAGCAGCAACCTACAGGGCAATCAGCCCCAGCATTTT
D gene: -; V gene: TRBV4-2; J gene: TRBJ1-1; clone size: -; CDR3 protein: CASSQGWGPNTEAFF; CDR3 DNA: TGTGCCAGCAGCCAAGGGTGGGGCCCCAACACTGAAGCTTTCTTT
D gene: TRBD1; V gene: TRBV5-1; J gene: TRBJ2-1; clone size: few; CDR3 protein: CASSLRQGSSYNEQFF; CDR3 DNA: TGCGCCAGCAGCCTAAGACAGGGAAGCTCCTACAATGAGCAGTTCTTC
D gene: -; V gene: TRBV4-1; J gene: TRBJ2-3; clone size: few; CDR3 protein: CASSPVGSTDTQYF; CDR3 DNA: TGCGCCAGCAGCCCGGTCGGGAGCACAGATACGCAGTATTTT
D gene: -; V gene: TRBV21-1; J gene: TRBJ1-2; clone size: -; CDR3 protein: CASSAAPGTGGDYGYTF; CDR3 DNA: TGTGCCAGCAGCGCCGCACCAGGGACAGGGGGCGACTATGGCTACACCTTC
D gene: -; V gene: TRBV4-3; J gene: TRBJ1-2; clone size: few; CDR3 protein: CASSQVGGYGYTF; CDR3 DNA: TGCGCCAGCAGCCAAGTAGGGGGATATGGCTACACCTTC
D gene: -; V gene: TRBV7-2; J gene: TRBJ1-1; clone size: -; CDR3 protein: CASSLYGWTEAFF; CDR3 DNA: TGTGCCAGCAGCTTATATGGGTGGACTGAAGCTTTCTTT
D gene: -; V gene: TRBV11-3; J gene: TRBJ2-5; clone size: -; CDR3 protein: CASSLSTGRAETQYF; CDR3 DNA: TGTGCCAGCAGCTTGTCCACAGGGCGGGCAGAGACCCAGTACTTC
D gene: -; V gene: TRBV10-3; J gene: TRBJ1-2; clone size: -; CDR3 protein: CAISGGRRNSYGYTF; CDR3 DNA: TGTGCCATCAGTGGGGGACGCCGAAACAGCTATGGCTACACCTTC
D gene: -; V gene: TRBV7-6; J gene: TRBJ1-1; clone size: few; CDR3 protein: CASSLDITEAFF; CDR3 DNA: TGTGCCAGCAGCTTAGATATCACTGAAGCTTTCTTT
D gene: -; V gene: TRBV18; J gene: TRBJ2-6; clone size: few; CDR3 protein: CASSPGQPISGANVLTF; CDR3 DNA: TGTGCCAGCTCACCAGGGCAGCCAATCTCTGGGGCCAACGTCCTGACTTTC
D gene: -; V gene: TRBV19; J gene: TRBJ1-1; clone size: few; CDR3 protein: CASRGGIVSEAFF; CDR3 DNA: TGTGCCAGTAGGGGGGGGATCGTCAGTGAAGCTTTCTTT
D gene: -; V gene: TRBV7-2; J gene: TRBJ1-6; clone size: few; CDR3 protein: CASTTGAGDNSPLHF; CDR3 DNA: TGTGCCAGCACCACCGGGGCAGGGGATAATTCACCCCTCCACTTT
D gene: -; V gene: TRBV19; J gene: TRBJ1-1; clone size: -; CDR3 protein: CASNGLYNTEAFF; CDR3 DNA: TGTGCCAGTAACGGGTTATACAACACTGAAGCTTTCTTT
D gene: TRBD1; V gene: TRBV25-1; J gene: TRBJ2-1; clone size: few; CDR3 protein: CASSLRTGTLEQFF; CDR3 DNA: TGTGCCAGCAGTTTGCGGACAGGGACCTTGGAGCAGTTCTTC
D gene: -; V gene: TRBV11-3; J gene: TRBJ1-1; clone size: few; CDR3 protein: CASSSSGITEAFF; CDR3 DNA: TGTGCCAGCAGCTCCTCAGGTATCACTGAAGCTTTCTTT
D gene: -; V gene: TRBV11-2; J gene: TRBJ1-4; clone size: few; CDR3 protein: CASSLSLWPAATNEKLFF; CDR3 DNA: TGTGCCAGCAGCTTAAGTCTTTGGCCAGCTGCAACTAATGAAAAACTGTTTTTT
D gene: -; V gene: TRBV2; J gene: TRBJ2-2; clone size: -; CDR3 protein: CASSEANPSYGEMFF; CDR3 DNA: TGTGCCAGCAGTGAAGCGAACCCGAGTTACGGGGAGATGTTTTTT
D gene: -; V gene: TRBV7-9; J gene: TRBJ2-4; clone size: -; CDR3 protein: CASSLAEGGNIQYF; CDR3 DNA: TGTGCCAGCAGCTTAGCTGAGGGGGGAAACATTCAGTACTTC
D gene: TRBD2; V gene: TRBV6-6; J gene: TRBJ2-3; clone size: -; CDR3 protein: CASLAGGRGYTQYF; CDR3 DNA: TGTGCCAGCCTAGCGGGGGGGCGAGGTTATACGCAGTATTTT
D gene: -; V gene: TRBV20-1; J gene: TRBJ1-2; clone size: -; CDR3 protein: CSAPVAQGTGYTF; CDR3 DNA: TGCAGTGCCCCCGTGGCCCAGGGAACTGGCTACACCTTC
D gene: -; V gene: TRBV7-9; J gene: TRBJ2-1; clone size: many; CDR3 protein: CASSLTVQSSYNEQFF; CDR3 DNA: TGTGCCAGCAGCTTAACCGTCCAAAGCTCCTACAATGAGCAGTTCTTC
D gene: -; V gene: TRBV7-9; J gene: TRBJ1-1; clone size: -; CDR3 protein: CASSFLRGAGEAFF; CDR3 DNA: TGTGCCAGCAGCTTTCTGAGGGGGGCAGGTGAAGCTTTCTTT
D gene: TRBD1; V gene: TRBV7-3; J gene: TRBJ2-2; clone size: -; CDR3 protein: CASSPQAGGAGGELFF; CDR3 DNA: TGTGCCAGCAGCCCCCAGGCAGGGGGCGCGGGCGGGGAGCTGTTTTTT
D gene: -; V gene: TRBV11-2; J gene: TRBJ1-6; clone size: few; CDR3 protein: CASTSWREGRTLHF; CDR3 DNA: TGTGCCAGCACTAGCTGGAGGGAGGGACGCACCCTCCACTTT
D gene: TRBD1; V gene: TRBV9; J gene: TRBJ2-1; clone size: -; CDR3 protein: CASSVEGTGANEQFF; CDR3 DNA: TGTGCCAGCAGCGTAGAGGGGACAGGGGCAAATGAGCAGTTCTTC